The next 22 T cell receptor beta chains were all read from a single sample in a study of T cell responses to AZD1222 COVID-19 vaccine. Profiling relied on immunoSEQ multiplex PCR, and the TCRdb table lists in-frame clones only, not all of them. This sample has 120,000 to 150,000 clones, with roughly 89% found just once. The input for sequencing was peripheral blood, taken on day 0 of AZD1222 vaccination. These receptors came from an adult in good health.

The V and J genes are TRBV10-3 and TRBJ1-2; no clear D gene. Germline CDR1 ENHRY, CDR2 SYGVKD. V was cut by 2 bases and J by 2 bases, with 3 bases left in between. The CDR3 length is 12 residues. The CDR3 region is CAISEQNYGYTF. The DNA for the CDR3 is TGTGCCATCAGTGAGCAGAACTATGGCTACACCTTC.

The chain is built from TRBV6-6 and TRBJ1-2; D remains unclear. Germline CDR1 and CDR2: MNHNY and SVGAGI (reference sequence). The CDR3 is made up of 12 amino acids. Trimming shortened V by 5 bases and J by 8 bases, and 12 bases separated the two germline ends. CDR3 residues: CASSPEVGGYTF. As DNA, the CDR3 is TGTGCCAGCAGTCCTGAGGTTGGGGGCTACACCTTC.

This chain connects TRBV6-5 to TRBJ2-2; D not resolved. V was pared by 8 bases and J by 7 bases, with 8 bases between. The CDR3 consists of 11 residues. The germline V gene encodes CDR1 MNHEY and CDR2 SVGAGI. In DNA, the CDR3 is TGTGCCAGCGGGTGGGACGGGGAGCTGTTTTTT. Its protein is CASGWDGELFF.

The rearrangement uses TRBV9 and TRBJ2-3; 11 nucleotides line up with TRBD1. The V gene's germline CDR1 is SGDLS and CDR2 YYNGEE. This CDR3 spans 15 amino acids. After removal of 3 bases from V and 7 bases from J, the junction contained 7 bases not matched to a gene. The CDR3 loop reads CASSAVGQGGNTQYF. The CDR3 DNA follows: TGTGCCAGCAGCGCGGTGGGACAGGGGGGAAATACGCAGTATTTT.

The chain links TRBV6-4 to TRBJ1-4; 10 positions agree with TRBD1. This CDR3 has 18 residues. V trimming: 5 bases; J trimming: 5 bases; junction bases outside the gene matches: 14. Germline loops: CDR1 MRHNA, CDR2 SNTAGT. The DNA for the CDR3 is TGTGCCAGCAGTAGACAGGGGGCGAGGATCGCTCCCAATGAAAAACTGTTTTTT. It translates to CASSRQGARIAPNEKLFF.

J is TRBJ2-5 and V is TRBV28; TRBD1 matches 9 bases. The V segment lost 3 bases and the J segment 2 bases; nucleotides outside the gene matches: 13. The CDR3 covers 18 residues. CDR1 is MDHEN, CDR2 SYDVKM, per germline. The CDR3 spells CASSFTPPGTGLQETQYF. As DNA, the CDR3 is TGTGCCAGCAGTTTCACCCCCCCTGGGACAGGGCTTCAAGAGACCCAGTACTTC.

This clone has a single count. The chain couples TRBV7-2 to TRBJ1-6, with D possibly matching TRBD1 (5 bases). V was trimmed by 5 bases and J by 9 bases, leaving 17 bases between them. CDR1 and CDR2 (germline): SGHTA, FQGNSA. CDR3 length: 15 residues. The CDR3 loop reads CASSPTGTLVSPLHF. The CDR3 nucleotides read TGTGCCAGCAGCCCTACCGGGACGTTAGTTTCACCCCTCCACTTT.

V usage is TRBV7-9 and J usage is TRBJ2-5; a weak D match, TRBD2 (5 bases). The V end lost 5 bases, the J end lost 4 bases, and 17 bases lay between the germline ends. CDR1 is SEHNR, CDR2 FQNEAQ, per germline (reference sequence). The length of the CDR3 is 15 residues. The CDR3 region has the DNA TGTGCCAGCAGCCTTCCCAGCGGAGGAGGAGAGACCCAGTACTTC. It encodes CASSLPSGGGETQYF.

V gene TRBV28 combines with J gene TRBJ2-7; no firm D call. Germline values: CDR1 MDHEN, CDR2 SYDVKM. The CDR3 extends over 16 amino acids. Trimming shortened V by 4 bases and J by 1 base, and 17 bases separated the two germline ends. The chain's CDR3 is CASSSPWGVKSYEQYF. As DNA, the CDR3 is TGTGCCAGCAGTTCCCCGTGGGGTGTAAAATCCTACGAGCAGTACTTC. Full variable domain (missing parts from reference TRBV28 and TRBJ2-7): DVKVTQSSRYLVKRTGEKVFLECVQDMDHENMFWYRQDPGLGLRLIYFSYDVKMKEKGDIPEGYSVSREKKERFSLILESASTNQTSMYLCASSSPWGVKSYEQYFGPGTRLTVT.

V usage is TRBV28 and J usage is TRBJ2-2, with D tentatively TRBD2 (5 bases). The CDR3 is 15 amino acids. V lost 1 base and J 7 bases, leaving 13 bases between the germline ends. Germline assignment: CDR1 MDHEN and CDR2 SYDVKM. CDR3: CASSLYAAEGGELFF. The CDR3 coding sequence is TGTGCCAGCAGTTTATATGCAGCGGAAGGCGGGGAGCTGTTTTTT.

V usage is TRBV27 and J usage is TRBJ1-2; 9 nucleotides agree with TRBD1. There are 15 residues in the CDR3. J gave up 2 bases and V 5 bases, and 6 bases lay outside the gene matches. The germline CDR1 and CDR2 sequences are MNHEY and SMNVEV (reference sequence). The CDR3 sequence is CASSRKGTGNYGYTF. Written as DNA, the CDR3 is TGTGCCAGCAGTAGAAAAGGGACAGGGAACTATGGCTACACCTTC.

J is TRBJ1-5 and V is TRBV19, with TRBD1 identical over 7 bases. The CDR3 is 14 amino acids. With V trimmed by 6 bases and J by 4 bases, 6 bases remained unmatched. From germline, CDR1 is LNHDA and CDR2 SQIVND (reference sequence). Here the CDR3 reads CASRWTGSNQPQHF. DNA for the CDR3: TGTGCCAGTAGATGGACAGGTTCGAATCAGCCCCAGCATTTT.

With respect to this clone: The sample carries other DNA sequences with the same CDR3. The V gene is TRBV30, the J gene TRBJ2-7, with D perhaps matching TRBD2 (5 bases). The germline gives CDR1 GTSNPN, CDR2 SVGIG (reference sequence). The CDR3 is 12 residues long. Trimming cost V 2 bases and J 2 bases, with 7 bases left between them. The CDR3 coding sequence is TGTGCCTGGAGTCGGGGTCCCTACGAGCAGTACTTC. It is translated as CAWSRGPYEQYF.

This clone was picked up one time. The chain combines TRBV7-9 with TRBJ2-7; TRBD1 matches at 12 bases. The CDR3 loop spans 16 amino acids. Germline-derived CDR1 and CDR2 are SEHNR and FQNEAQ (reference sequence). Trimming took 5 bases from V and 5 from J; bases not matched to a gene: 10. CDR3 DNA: TGTGCCAGCAGCCTAATGGGGACAGGGGGCCTGAACGAGCAGTACTTC. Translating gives CASSLMGTGGLNEQYF.

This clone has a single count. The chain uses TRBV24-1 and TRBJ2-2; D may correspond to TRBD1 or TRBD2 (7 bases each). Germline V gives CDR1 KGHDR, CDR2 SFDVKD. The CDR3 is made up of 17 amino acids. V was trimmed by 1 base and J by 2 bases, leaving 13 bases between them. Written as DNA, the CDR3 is TGTGCCACCAGTGATTTAGGGGGCGGGAGTAACACCGGGGAGCTGTTTTTT. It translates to CATSDLGGGSNTGELFF.

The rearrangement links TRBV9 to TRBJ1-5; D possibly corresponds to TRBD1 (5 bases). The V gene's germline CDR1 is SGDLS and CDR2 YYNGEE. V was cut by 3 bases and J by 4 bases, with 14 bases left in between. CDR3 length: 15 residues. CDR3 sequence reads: CASSAGEGRNQPQHF. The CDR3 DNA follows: TGTGCCAGCAGCGCGGGGGAGGGGAGAAATCAGCCCCAGCATTTT.

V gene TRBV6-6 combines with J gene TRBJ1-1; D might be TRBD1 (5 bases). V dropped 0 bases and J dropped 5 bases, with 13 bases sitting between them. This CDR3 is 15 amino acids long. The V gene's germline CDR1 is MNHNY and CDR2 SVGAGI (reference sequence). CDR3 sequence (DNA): TGTGCCAGCAGTTACTCGTCGAGGGGCTGGACTGAAGCTTTCTTT. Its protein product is CASSYSSRGWTEAFF.

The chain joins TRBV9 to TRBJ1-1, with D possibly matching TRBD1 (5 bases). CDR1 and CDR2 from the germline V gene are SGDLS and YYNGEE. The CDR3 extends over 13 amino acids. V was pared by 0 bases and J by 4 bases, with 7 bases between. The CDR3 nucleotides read TGTGCCAGCAGCGTAGCCCAGGGCACTGAAGCTTTCTTT. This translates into CASSVAQGTEAFF.

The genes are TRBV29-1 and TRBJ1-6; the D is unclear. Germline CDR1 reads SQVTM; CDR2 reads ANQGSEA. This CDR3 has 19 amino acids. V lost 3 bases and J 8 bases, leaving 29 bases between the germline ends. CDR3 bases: TGCAGCGTTGATCAAGCGACGAGGGATGGAGCCTTTAATGATTCACCCCTCCACTTT. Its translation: CSVDQATRDGAFNDSPLHF.

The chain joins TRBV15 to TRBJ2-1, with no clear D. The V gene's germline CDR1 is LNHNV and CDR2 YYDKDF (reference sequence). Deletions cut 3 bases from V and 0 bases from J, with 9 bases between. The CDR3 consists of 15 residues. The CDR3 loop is CATSSSSGSYNEQFF. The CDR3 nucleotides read TGTGCCACCAGCAGTTCTTCCGGCTCCTACAATGAGCAGTTCTTC. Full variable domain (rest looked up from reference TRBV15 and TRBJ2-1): DAMVIQNPRYQVTQFGKPVTLSCSQTLNHNVMYWYQQKSSQAPKLLFHYYDKDFNNEADTPDNFQSRRPNTSFCFLDIRSPGLGDTAMYLCATSSSSGSYNEQFFGPGTRLTVL.

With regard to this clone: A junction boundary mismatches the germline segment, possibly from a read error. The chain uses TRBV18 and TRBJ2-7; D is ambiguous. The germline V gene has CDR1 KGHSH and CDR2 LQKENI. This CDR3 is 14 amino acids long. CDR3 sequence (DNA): TGTGCCAGCCAACCTCAGTCAGGCTCCAACGAGCAGTACTTC. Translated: CASQPQSGSNEQYF.

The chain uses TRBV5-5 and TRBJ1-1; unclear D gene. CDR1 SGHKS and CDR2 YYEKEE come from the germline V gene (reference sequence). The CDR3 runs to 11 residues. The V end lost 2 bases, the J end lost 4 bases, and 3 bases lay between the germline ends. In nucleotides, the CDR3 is TGTGCCAGCAGCTTTTCCACTGAAGCTTTCTTT. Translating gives CASSFSTEAFF.